A selection of T cell receptor beta chains follows, all from one sample in a study of CD4 T cells in relation to SARS-CoV-2 and coronaviruses. The assay was immunoSEQ multiplex PCR, and TCRdb's table has in-frame clones only and misses some. This sample has more than 50,000 clones, with about nine tenths found just once. Sequences were obtained from memory CD4+ T cells from PBMCs. The receptors come from a human donor in good health. Each CDR3 is given with its conserved first and last residue. Each record gives: D gene, clone size, V gene, CDR3 length, J gene, CDR3 protein, CDR3 DNA. D genes are given only for firm matches. Clone size is stated in some rows and not others, as once, few, many or a class when expanded.

-	-	TRBV7-9	14	TRBJ1-2	CASLPWEGRDGYTF	TGTGCCAGCCTTCCCTGGGAGGGCCGGGATGGCTACACCTTC
-	-	TRBV15	14	TRBJ1-2	CATSTDHRGYGYTF	TGTGCCACCAGCACAGATCACCGGGGGTATGGCTACACCTTC
TRBD2	-	TRBV5-1	16	TRBJ2-5	CASSPGILAGEETQYF	TGCGCCAGCAGCCCGGGAATTCTAGCGGGAGAAGAGACCCAGTACTTC
-	-	TRBV3-1/TRBV3-2	13	TRBJ1-1	CASSQDQAMGAFF	TGTGCCAGCAGCCAAGATCAGGCCATGGGAGCTTTCTTT
TRBD2	-	TRBV7-2	16	TRBJ2-2	CASSLLSSGRTGELFF	TGTGCCAGCAGCCTACTCTCTAGCGGGAGGACCGGGGAGCTGTTTTTT
-	-	TRBV18	18	TRBJ1-1	CASRLFSGAGVGRTEAFF	TGTGCCAGCCGACTATTCTCCGGGGCGGGGGTTGGTAGGACTGAAGCTTTCTTT
-	-	TRBV28	14	TRBJ2-1	CASISSRGGNEQFF	TGTGCCAGCATTTCGAGCAGGGGCGGGAATGAGCAGTTCTTC
TRBD2	-	TRBV6-1	19	TRBJ2-7	CASSALRRLAGGRDYEQYF	TGTGCCAGCAGTGCCCTGAGACGACTAGCGGGGGGGAGGGATTACGAGCAGTACTTC
TRBD1	-	TRBV2	14	TRBJ1-4	CASRRDRGEEKLFF	TGTGCCAGCAGACGGGACAGGGGTGAAGAAAAACTGTTTTTT
-	-	TRBV2	13	TRBJ2-3	CATRRAWTDTQYF	TGTGCCACCCGCAGGGCGTGGACGGATACGCAGTATTTT
TRBD2	once	TRBV18	15	TRBJ2-3	CASFTSGSPTDTQYF	TGTGCCAGCTTTACTAGCGGGAGTCCCACAGATACGCAGTATTTT
TRBD2	-	TRBV24-1	15	TRBJ2-7	CATSGGSGRQYEQYF	TGTGCCACCAGTGGAGGTAGCGGGAGGCAATACGAGCAGTACTTC
-	-	TRBV7-3	14	TRBJ2-5	CASSLTYSPETQYF	TGTGCCAGCAGCTTAACGTACAGTCCAGAGACCCAGTACTTC
TRBD2	-	TRBV6-1	18	TRBJ2-1	CASSGGTTSGFAYNEQFF	TGTGCCAGCAGTGGGGGGACGACTAGCGGGTTCGCCTACAATGAGCAGTTCTTC
TRBD1	once	TRBV18	15	TRBJ1-3	CASSPDRGSGNTIYF	TGTGCCAGCTCACCAGACAGGGGCTCTGGAAACACCATATATTTT
TRBD1	-	TRBV4-2	15	TRBJ2-7	CASSQAPDRLNEQYF	TGTGCCAGCAGCCAAGCCCCGGACAGGCTGAACGAGCAGTACTTC
-	once	TRBV28	14	TRBJ2-5	CASTWSGPAETQYF	TGTGCCAGCACCTGGTCGGGGCCCGCGGAGACCCAGTACTTC
-	once	TRBV3-1/TRBV3-2	12	TRBJ1-3	CASSQEFSGPAF	TGTGCCAGCAGCCAAGAATTTTCAGGGCCGGCTTTT
-	few	TRBV2	15	TRBJ2-7	CATGGWRESHYEQYF	TGTGCCACGGGGGGCTGGCGGGAGTCCCACTACGAGCAGTACTTC
TRBD1	-	TRBV15	17	TRBJ1-2	CATSRDRTGGHQNGYTF	TGTGCCACCAGCAGAGATCGAACAGGGGGACATCAAAATGGCTACACCTTC
-	few	TRBV20-1	11	TRBJ1-2	CSASPQGRYTF	TGCAGTGCTAGTCCTCAGGGGCGCTACACCTTC
TRBD1	-	TRBV5-1	16	TRBJ1-4	CASSPRQGATNEKLFF	TGCGCCAGCAGCCCCAGGCAGGGGGCAACTAATGAAAAACTGTTTTTT
-	-	TRBV7-9	15	TRBJ2-2	CASSDAPINTGELFF	TGTGCCAGCAGCGACGCGCCCATCAACACCGGGGAGCTGTTTTTT
-	-	TRBV5-4	12	TRBJ2-5	CASSQDQETQYF	TGTGCCAGCAGCCAGGACCAAGAGACCCAGTACTTC
TRBD1	-	TRBV6-5	15	TRBJ1-2	CASENSVQGRLGYTF	TGTGCCAGCGAGAATTCGGTACAGGGGCGTTTGGGCTACACCTTC
-	-	TRBV28	14	TRBJ1-1	CASRAGEHQTEAFF	TGTGCCAGCAGGGCAGGGGAGCATCAGACTGAAGCTTTCTTT
TRBD1	-	TRBV5-1	16	TRBJ2-4	CASSMIGQGAKNIQYF	TGCGCCAGCAGCATGATAGGACAGGGGGCCAAAAACATTCAGTACTTC
-	once	TRBV2	11	TRBJ2-7	CASSGTYEQYF	TGTGCCAGCAGTGGAACCTACGAGCAGTACTTC
-	-	TRBV2	16	TRBJ1-1	CAGRGVAAPGDTEAFF	TGTGCCGGCAGAGGGGTGGCAGCCCCTGGGGACACTGAAGCTTTCTTT
TRBD1	once	TRBV4-1	19	TRBJ1-4	CASSSQGQGLIRTNEKLFF	TGCGCCAGCAGCTCGCAGGGACAGGGGCTTATCCGGACTAATGAAAAACTGTTTTTT
-	-	TRBV3-1/TRBV3-2	17	TRBJ1-3	CASSHYLSDIIGNTIYF	TGTGCCAGCAGCCACTATCTTTCAGACATTATTGGAAACACCATATATTTT
-	-	TRBV6-5	12	TRBJ1-1	CASSLGYTEAFF	TGTGCCAGCAGTTTGGGCTACACTGAAGCTTTCTTT
TRBD2	few	TRBV7-2	16	TRBJ2-1	CASSLGPSGGNNEQFF	TGTGCCAGCAGCTTAGGTCCCAGCGGGGGGAACAATGAGCAGTTCTTC
TRBD1	-	TRBV6-6	14	TRBJ2-7	CASSYGTGYYEQYF	TGTGCCAGCAGTTACGGGACAGGGTACTACGAGCAGTACTTC